Following are 27 T cell receptor beta chains from one sample sequenced in a study of radiotherapy plus CTLA-4 blockade in lung cancer. Repertoires were generated with immunoSEQ multiplex PCR, while TCRdb's copy carries only in-frame clones and drops some. This table holds some 50,000 clones, 65% to 80% found once. The specimen was peripheral blood, collected from a patient treated with radiotherapy plus ipilimumab. These receptors were obtained from a human donor with non-small cell lung cancer who had a partial response to radiotherapy plus ipilimumab.

This clone has only a few counts. CDR3 in DNA: TGTGCCAGCTCCCCCGCCGGACAGCCTGCAACTAATGAAAAACTGTTTTTT. Protein: CASSPAGQPATNEKLFF. V and J are TRBV18 and TRBJ1-4; maybe TRBD1 (6 bases). Trimming took 6 bases from V and 0 from J, leaving 17 bases between them. The germline CDR1 and CDR2 sequences are KGHSH and LQKENI. This CDR3 has 17 residues. The whole variable domain, remainder taken from reference TRBV18 and TRBJ1-4, is NAGVMQNPRHLVRRRGQEARLRCSPMKGHSHVYWYRQLPEEGLKFMVYLQKENIIDESGMPKERFSAEFPKEGPSILRIQQVVRGDSAAYFCASSPAGQPATNEKLFFGSGTQLSVL.

The chain carries TRBV10-1 and TRBJ2-7, with D possibly TRBD2 on 5 matching bases. The CDR3 covers 14 residues. V shed 0 bases and J shed 7 bases, with 13 bases lying between them. The germline V gene has CDR1 WNHNN and CDR2 SYGVQD (reference sequence). In DNA, the CDR3 is TGCGCCAGCAGTGAGTCGGGCGGGTTGGTAGAGCAGTACTTC. Translating gives CASSESGGLVEQYF.

The chain has TRBV4-3 and TRBJ2-5, with D perhaps TRBD1 (7 bases). Germline lookup yields CDR1 LGHNA and CDR2 YSLEER. The CDR3 is 14 residues long. The V end was cut by 1 base, the J end by 4 bases, with 10 bases between. CDR3 in amino acids: CASSQGGDRETQYF. CDR3 nucleotide sequence: TGCGCCAGCAGCCAAGGGGGGGACAGAGAGACCCAGTACTTC.

This clone was found a few times. This chain connects TRBV5-6 to TRBJ2-5; perhaps TRBD2 as D (5 bases). In germline, CDR1 is SGHDT, CDR2 YYEEEE. This CDR3 comprises 14 residues. Trimming cost V 1 base and J 1 base, with 8 bases left between them. The DNA for the CDR3 is TGTGCCAGCAGCTTGCGGCGGGCCCAAGAGACCCAGTACTTC. Translation gives CASSLRRAQETQYF. The variable domain in full, with the rest retrieved from reference TRBV5-6 and TRBJ2-5, is DAGVTQSPTHLIKTRGQQVTLRCSPKSGHDTVSWYQQALGQGPQFIFQYYEEEERQRGNFPDRFSGHQFPNYSSELNVNALLLGDSALYLCASSLRRAQETQYFGPGTRLLVL.

This chain connects TRBV9 to TRBJ2-3; 9 positions agree with TRBD2. Germline-derived CDR1 and CDR2 are SGDLS and YYNGEE. V lost 3 bases, J lost 2 bases, and 10 bases stayed unmatched. This CDR3 has 17 amino acids. The CDR3 is CASSASGSGGLTDTQYF. CDR3 sequence (DNA): TGTGCCAGCAGCGCCTCGGGTAGCGGGGGTCTCACAGATACGCAGTATTTT.

This rearrangement joins TRBV4-2 to TRBJ1-2; 9 nucleotides agree with TRBD1. The V and J ends lost 3 bases and 4 bases, in that order; junction bases with no gene match: 18. This CDR3 spans 19 amino acids. Germline V gives CDR1 LGHNA, CDR2 YNFKEQ. The CDR3 spells CASSQDPRTHRGQGYGYTF. The CDR3 DNA reads TGTGCCAGCAGCCAGGATCCCCGCACGCACAGGGGGCAGGGCTATGGCTACACCTTC.

V gene TRBV9 combines with J gene TRBJ2-5; 12 bases align to TRBD2. Germline CDR1 and CDR2: SGDLS and YYNGEE. Trimming took 4 bases from V and 2 from J; bases not matched to a gene: 6. This CDR3 region has 16 residues. The CDR3 loop reads CASSRTGTSGQETQYF. The CDR3, as DNA: TGTGCCAGCAGCCGGACCGGGACTAGCGGGCAAGAGACCCAGTACTTC.

The J gene is TRBJ2-2, the V gene TRBV5-1, with no clear D. V lost 0 bases to trimming and J lost 6 bases, with 6 bases between them. CDR1 and CDR2 from the germline V gene are SGHRS and YFSETQ. The CDR3 runs 13 residues. The CDR3 coding sequence is TGCGCCAGCAGCTTGGCTGCGGCCGGGGAGCTGTTTTTT. This gives the protein CASSLAAAGELFF.

This clone turned up a few times. The chain has TRBV19 and TRBJ1-4, with D hard to call. Deletions cut 8 bases from V and 8 bases from J, with 18 bases between. Germline V gene data show CDR1 as LNHDA and CDR2 as SQIVND (reference sequence). The CDR3 length is 14 residues. CDR3 nucleotides: TGTGCCAGTTTGGACTCTTCGTTAGGGGAAAAACTGTTTTTT. Translation: CASLDSSLGEKLFF.

The genes are TRBV6-5 and TRBJ2-7; TRBD2 is a possible D gene (6 bases). In germline, CDR1 is MNHEY, CDR2 SVGAGI. The CDR3 contains 13 residues. V shed 6 bases and J shed 2 bases, with 11 bases lying between them. The chain's CDR3 is CASSRGEAYEQYF. The DNA for the CDR3 is TGTGCCAGCAGCAGAGGGGAGGCCTACGAGCAGTACTTC.

The chain carries TRBV23-1 and TRBJ1-5; TRBD1 matches at 8 bases. TRBV23-1 is filed as an ORF, its function uncertain. J was trimmed by 2 bases and V by 6 bases; bases with no gene match: 21. CDR3 size: 20 residues. The CDR3 region has the DNA TGCGCCAGCAGCCCAAAACCGTTTGGACAGGGAAAAATCCGCAATCAGCCCCAGCATTTT. As protein: CASSPKPFGQGKIRNQPQHF.

As regards this clone: Sequence at one end of the junction differs from germline and may be a read error. The chain carries TRBV10-3 and TRBJ2-6; TRBD1 agrees at 11 bases. The V gene's germline CDR1 is ENHRY and CDR2 SYGVKD. The CDR3 has 17 amino acids. The CDR3 DNA reads as TGTGCCGTCAGGGGACAGGGGGAGGACTCTGGGGCCAACGTCCTGACTTTC. This codes for CAVRGQGEDSGANVLTF.

As regards this clone: The sample has other DNA sequences that encode this CDR3 too. V is TRBV7-2 and J is TRBJ2-1, with 16 bases aligning to TRBD2. Germline V gene data show CDR1 as SGHTA and CDR2 as FQGNSA. Unmatched junction bases numbered 3, after V lost 5 bases and J lost 8 bases. There are 15 residues in the CDR3. The chain's CDR3 is CASSPGLAGGDEQFF. CDR3 sequence (DNA): TGTGCCAGCAGCCCGGGACTAGCGGGAGGGGATGAGCAGTTCTTC.

The chain combines TRBV5-1 with TRBJ2-2; TRBD2 matches at 12 bases. Germline trimming cut 4 bases from V and 4 bases from J; bases unmatched to any gene: 8. The CDR3 runs 17 residues. Germline-derived CDR1 and CDR2 are SGHRS and YFSETQ. In DNA form, the CDR3 reads TGCGCCAGCAGCCCCCGGACTAGCGGGGACGGCACCGGGGAGCTGTTTTTT. Protein: CASSPRTSGDGTGELFF. The full variable domain, completed using reference TRBV5-1 and TRBJ2-2, is KAGVTQTPRYLIKTRGQQVTLSCSPISGHRSVSWYQQTPGQGLQFLFEYFSETQRNKGNFPGRFSGRQFSNSRSEMNVSTLELGDSALYLCASSPRTSGDGTGELFFGEGSRLTVL.

The chain joins TRBV6-4 to TRBJ2-3; 10 bases are shared with TRBD2. The CDR3 sequence is 15 residues long. V lost 0 bases and J lost 5; bases outside the gene matches: 2. The germline CDR1 and CDR2 sequences are MRHNA and SNTAGT. The CDR3 here is CASSDSERGGDTQYF. CDR3 nucleotide sequence: TGTGCCAGCAGTGACTCGGAGCGGGGGGGAGATACGCAGTATTTT.

The chain employs TRBV6-5 and TRBJ2-5, with 7 bases fitting TRBD1. The trim removed 0 bases at V and 2 bases at J, leaving 3 bases unmatched. CDR1 and CDR2 (germline): MNHEY, SVGAGI. The CDR3 loop spans 15 amino acids. The CDR3 nucleotides read TGTGCCAGCAGTTACTCGAGCAGGGGGCAAGAGACCCAGTACTTC. It specifies CASSYSSRGQETQYF.

The rearrangement links TRBV27 to TRBJ2-7, with D maybe TRBD1 (5 bases). The length of the CDR3 is 12 residues. The V and J ends lost 2 bases and 6 bases respectively, with 8 bases between them. CDR1 is MNHEY and CDR2 is SMNVEV in the germline V gene (reference sequence). The CDR3 DNA is TGTGCCAGCAGTTTACAGGGCGGCGAGCAGTACTTC. As protein: CASSLQGGEQYF.

The J gene is TRBJ2-6, the V gene TRBV7-9, with a possible D match to TRBD1 (5 bases). The CDR3 extends over 16 amino acids. The ends were cut back, 3 bases at V and 0 bases at J, with 9 bases in the middle. Germline values: CDR1 SEHNR, CDR2 FQNEAQ (reference sequence). The CDR3: CASSLDISSGANVLTF. In DNA form, the CDR3 reads TGTGCCAGCAGCTTGGACATTAGCTCTGGGGCCAACGTCCTGACTTTC. The full variable domain, completed using reference TRBV7-9 and TRBJ2-6, is DTGVSQNPRHKITKRGQNVTFRCDPISEHNRLYWYRQTLGQGPEFLTYFQNEAQLEKSRLLSDRFSAERPKGSFSTLEIQRTEQGDSAMYLCASSLDISSGANVLTFGAGSRLTVL.

The chain couples TRBV7-2 to TRBJ2-7; 13 nucleotides line up with TRBD2. This CDR3 is built from 19 residues. J lost 2 bases, V lost 6 bases, and 16 bases had no gene match. Germline V gene data show CDR1 as SGHTA and CDR2 as FQGNSA. The CDR3 nucleotides are TGTGCCAGCAGTCATGCTTTCAGGGGACTAGCGGGGAGGGCCTACGAGCAGTACTTC. This gives the protein CASSHAFRGLAGRAYEQYF.

The chain is built from TRBV14 and TRBJ2-4; D is possibly TRBD1 (5 bases). Germline-derived CDR1 and CDR2 are SGHDN and FVKESK. V lost 4 bases and J 6 bases, leaving 16 bases between the germline ends. CDR3 length: 15 amino acids. The CDR3 loop reads CASSRPGREGNIQYF. DNA of the CDR3: TGTGCCAGCAGCCGGCCAGGCAGGGAAGGAAACATTCAGTACTTC.

The chain uses TRBV28 and TRBJ1-2; TRBD1 might be the D (6 bases). Deletions cut 7 bases from V and 2 bases from J, with 8 bases between. The CDR3 length is 12 residues. The V gene's germline CDR1 is MDHEN and CDR2 SYDVKM. The CDR3 protein is CASTDRNYGYTF. CDR3 in DNA: TGTGCCAGCACGGACAGAAACTATGGCTACACCTTC.

This clone was detected a few times. The chain joins TRBV4-1 to TRBJ2-1; TRBD2 aligns across 10 bases. The CDR3 covers 16 residues. After removal of 0 bases from V and 3 bases from J, the junction contained 2 bases not matched to a gene. The germline V gene has CDR1 MGHRA and CDR2 YSYEKL. The chain's CDR3 is CASSQELAGFYNEQFF. The CDR3, as DNA: TGCGCCAGCAGCCAAGAACTAGCGGGGTTCTACAATGAGCAGTTCTTC.

The chain couples TRBV27 to TRBJ1-1, with D perhaps TRBD1 (6 bases). This CDR3 contains 14 residues. CDR1 is MNHEY and CDR2 is SMNVEV in the germline V gene (reference sequence). Trimming stripped 6 bases from V and 1 base from J, with 12 bases between. The CDR3 here is CASRTWTANTEAFF. The CDR3 DNA is TGTGCCAGCAGGACCTGGACAGCGAACACTGAAGCTTTCTTT.

The chain carries TRBV6-5 and TRBJ2-2, with D possibly TRBD1 on 6 matching bases. The CDR3 is 15 residues long. The V gene's germline CDR1 is MNHEY and CDR2 SVGAGI. Trimming took 0 bases from V and 7 from J, leaving 12 bases between them. CDR3 region: CASSYSTGTVGELFF. The CDR3 bases are TGTGCCAGCAGTTACTCTACAGGGACCGTCGGGGAGCTGTTTTTT.

This chain connects TRBV29-1 to TRBJ2-2, with TRBD1 matching 7 bases. The CDR3 runs to 14 residues. After removal of 7 bases from V and 1 base from J, the junction contained 6 bases not matched to a gene. Germline values: CDR1 SQVTM, CDR2 ANQGSEA. The CDR3 DNA reads as TGCAGCGGTGCTAGACAGGGGAACACCGGGGAGCTGTTTTTT. Translated, it gives CSGARQGNTGELFF.

V is TRBV7-6 and J is TRBJ1-1, with TRBD1 matching 7 bases. Losses at the gene ends were 4 bases for V and 0 bases for J; bases not matched to a gene: 5. Per the germline V gene, CDR1 is SGHVS and CDR2 is FNYEAQ. The CDR3 is 15 amino acids. The CDR3 DNA reads TGTGCCAGCAGCTGGGACAGTAGTATGAACACTGAAGCTTTCTTT. Its protein is CASSWDSSMNTEAFF.

This chain joins TRBV27 and TRBJ2-7; TRBD2 agrees at 7 bases. The CDR3 covers 15 residues. Germline assignment: CDR1 MNHEY and CDR2 SMNVEV (reference sequence). The V and J ends lost 0 bases and 2 bases, in that order; junction bases with no gene match: 4. The CDR3 reads CASSLSPSGTYEQYF. The CDR3 region has the DNA TGTGCCAGCAGTTTATCTCCTAGCGGTACCTACGAGCAGTACTTC.